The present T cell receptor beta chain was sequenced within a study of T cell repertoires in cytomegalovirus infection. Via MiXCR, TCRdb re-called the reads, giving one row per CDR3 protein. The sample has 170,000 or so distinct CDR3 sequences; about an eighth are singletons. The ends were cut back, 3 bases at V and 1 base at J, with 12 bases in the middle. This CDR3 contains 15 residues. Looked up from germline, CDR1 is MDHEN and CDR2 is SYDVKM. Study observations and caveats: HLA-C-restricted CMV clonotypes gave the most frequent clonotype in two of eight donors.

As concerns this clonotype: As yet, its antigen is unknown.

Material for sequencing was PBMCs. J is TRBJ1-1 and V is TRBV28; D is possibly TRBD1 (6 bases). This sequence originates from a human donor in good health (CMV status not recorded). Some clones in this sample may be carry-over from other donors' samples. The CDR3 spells CASSLGSRGNTEAFF. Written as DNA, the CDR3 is TGTGCCAGCAGTTTGGGATCCAGGGGGAACACTGAAGCTTTCTTT.